This T cell receptor beta chain was captured in a study of Graves' ophthalmopathy and Graves' hyperthyroidism. Overall study: The study drew peripheral blood at initial diagnosis, before any treatment.

This CDR3 is 12 amino acids long. The V gene's germline CDR1 is LNHDA and CDR2 SQIVND (reference sequence). The V gene lost 9 bases and the J gene lost 2 bases, with 10 bases spanning the gap. This clonotype showed up many times. Amplification of the TCR beta CDR3 regions used RNA transcripts (as template). In the first round, RT-PCR was carried out with HTBI primers, and a multiplex PCR formed the second round. TCRdb called the multiplex PCR reads again in MiXCR, with one record for every CDR3 protein. The sample records hundreds of thousands of distinct CDR3 sequences, about 20% being singletons. This clonotype originated in a woman between 18 and 29 years old with stable Graves' hyperthyroidism. Some clones in this sample may be carry-over from other donors' samples. Sequencing was performed on peripheral blood. The chain is built from TRBV19 and TRBJ2-5; D may be TRBD1 (6 bases). CDR3 residues: CASRDTQETQYF. CDR3 sequence (DNA): TGTGCCAGCAGGGACACACAAGAGACCCAGTACTTC.